Listed below are T cell receptor beta chains from one sample, sequenced in a study of CD8+CD57+ T cells in acquired aplastic anemia. TCRdb ran MiXCR on the reads and lists one entry per CDR3 protein. There are around 150,000 distinct CDR3 sequences in the sample; 40% to 50% occur only once, and about 2.6% lies in the top ten. Input material: sorted CD4+, CD8+, or CD8+CD57+ T cells (not recorded which) from PBMCs. All receptors derive from a human donor with aplastic anemia. CDR3s include the opening cysteine and the closing phenylalanine or tryptophan. The D gene is left open where the match is weak. A clone size is listed for some rows: how often the clone was seen (once, few, many), or a class if it is expanded.

v_call,d_call,clone_size,cdr3_length,j_call,cdr3_nt,cdr3_aa
TRBV19,NA,once,12,TRBJ1-6,TGTGCCAGTAGTAAGATGGAGTCACCCCTCCACTTT,CASSKMESPLHF
TRBV5-1,NA,many,14,TRBJ1-1,TGCGCCAGCAGCTTAGGACCGAGGGGCACTGAAGCTTTCTTT,CASSLGPRGTEAFF
TRBV6-1,NA,NA,13,TRBJ2-5,TGTGCCAGCAGTCCTCGGGGGGCAGAGACCCAGTACTTC,CASSPRGAETQYF
TRBV12-3/TRBV12-4,NA,many,12,TRBJ1-2,TGTGCCAGCATGTCCAGGGGAGAAGGCTACACCTTC,CASMSRGEGYTF
TRBV7-9,NA,few,14,TRBJ1-1,TGTGCCAGCAGCTCCGAAGGGATGGGCGCTGAAGCTTTCTTT,CASSSEGMGAEAFF
TRBV6-1,NA,few,17,TRBJ1-5,TGTGCCAGCAGTGCCTCTCGCAAGGGGCAGAGCAATCAGCCCCAGCATTTT,CASSASRKGQSNQPQHF
TRBV7-9,NA,NA,12,TRBJ1-1,TGTGCCAGCGGGGGGGCGAACACTGAAGCTTTCTTT,CASGGANTEAFF
TRBV9,NA,many,16,TRBJ2-1,TGTGCCAGCAGCGTAGTGTCAGGTGCGGGTCTTAATGAGCAGTTCTTC,CASSVVSGAGLNEQFF
TRBV6-2/TRBV6-3,TRBD2,NA,19,TRBJ2-1,TGTGCCAGCAGTTACCCGTCGGGACTAGCGGGGAAAACCTACAATGAGCAGTTCTTC,CASSYPSGLAGKTYNEQFF
TRBV10-3,NA,NA,13,TRBJ1-6,TGTGCCATCAGTGCGGGGGGGTCCTCACCCCTCCACTTT,CAISAGGSSPLHF
TRBV3-1,NA,many,14,TRBJ2-5,TGTGCCAGCAGCCAAGTGAACAGCCAAGAGACCCAGTACTTC,CASSQVNSQETQYF
TRBV12-3/TRBV12-4,NA,NA,14,TRBJ1-5,TGTGCCAGCACCTCGGGGCAGGGCAATCAGCCCCAGCATTTT,CASTSGQGNQPQHF
TRBV10-3,TRBD1,many,13,TRBJ2-1,TGTGCCATCCGGACAGGAGAGCACAATGAGCAGTTCTTC,CAIRTGEHNEQFF
TRBV2,NA,many,13,TRBJ2-7,TGTGCCAGCAGGATGACTTTGAGCTACGAGCAGTACTTC,CASRMTLSYEQYF
TRBV6-1,TRBD1,many,13,TRBJ2-1,TGTGCCAGCAGCCCGACAGGGGACAATGAGCAGTTCTTC,CASSPTGDNEQFF
TRBV2,NA,NA,14,TRBJ1-5,TGTGCCAGCAGGCCAGGGGACGGGAATCAGCCCCAGCATTTT,CASRPGDGNQPQHF
TRBV5-4,TRBD2,many,17,TRBJ2-3,TGTGCCAGCAGCTTGGGACAGGGCGGGAGGGTCGCAGATACGCAGTATTTT,CASSLGQGGRVADTQYF
TRBV7-6,TRBD2,NA,12,TRBJ2-5,TGTGCCAGCAGGAGCGGGGTTGGGACCCAGTACTTC,CASRSGVGTQYF
TRBV7-3,NA,NA,12,TRBJ2-7,TGTGCCAGCAGCTTTCAACGCCACGAGCAGTACTTC,CASSFQRHEQYF
TRBV2,NA,NA,10,TRBJ2-7,TGTGCCAGCAGTGGGTCCGAGCAGTACTTC,CASSGSEQYF
TRBV3-1,NA,many,12,TRBJ2-7,TGTGCCAGCAGCCAAGATAAACTAGTTCAGTACTTC,CASSQDKLVQYF
TRBV5-6,TRBD2,NA,17,TRBJ2-5,TGTGCCAGCAGTGAAGCGCCTCCGGGACTAGCGAAGGAGACCCAGTACTTC,CASSEAPPGLAKETQYF
TRBV15,TRBD2,NA,16,TRBJ2-3,TGTGCCACCAGTGGGGGACTAGCGGATTACACAGATACGCGGTATTTC,CATSGGLADYTDTRYF
TRBV28,NA,NA,13,TRBJ1-1,TGTGCCAGCAGTTCCTACAGGACTCAAGGCGCTTTCTTT,CASSSYRTQGAFF
TRBV4-3,NA,NA,14,TRBJ1-6,TGCGCCAGCAGCCAAGACTTCAGTAATTCACCCCTCCACTTT,CASSQDFSNSPLHF
TRBV7-2,NA,many,16,TRBJ2-3,TGTGCCAGCAGCTCCCAGGGCCGGGGGAGCACAGATACGCAGTATTTT,CASSSQGRGSTDTQYF
TRBV20-1,NA,NA,12,TRBJ1-6,TGCAGTGCTAGAGACGGCTACTCACCCCTCCACTTT,CSARDGYSPLHF
TRBV20-1,NA,NA,12,TRBJ1-2,TGCAGTGCTAGAGATCGGATCGATGGCTACACCTTC,CSARDRIDGYTF
TRBV24-1,TRBD1,NA,16,TRBJ2-5,TGTGCCACCAGTGATTTGCAAAAGACAGGGCGGGAGACCCAGTACTTC,CATSDLQKTGRETQYF
TRBV10-2,TRBD2,few,14,TRBJ2-1,TGCGCCAGCAGTGACGGGGGACTACTCAATGAGCAGTTCTTC,CASSDGGLLNEQFF
TRBV2,TRBD1,NA,13,TRBJ1-5,TGTGCCAGCACGGGACAGGGCAGTCAGCCCCAGCATTTT,CASTGQGSQPQHF
TRBV18,NA,NA,13,TRBJ1-1,TGTGCCAGCTCAAGCTCTGGGGACACTGAAGCTTTCTTT,CASSSSGDTEAFF
TRBV6-1,NA,NA,15,TRBJ2-1,TGTGCCAGCAGTCCCCCAGGCGGGCGTTACAATGAGCAGTTCTTC,CASSPPGGRYNEQFF
TRBV4-1,NA,NA,15,TRBJ1-6,TGCGCCAGCAGCCAAGCCTACTCCTATAATTCACCCCTCCACTTT,CASSQAYSYNSPLHF
TRBV6-4,NA,many,14,TRBJ1-1,TGTGCCAGCAGTGACACGTCTAGGGCCACTGAAGCTTTCTTT,CASSDTSRATEAFF
TRBV20-1,NA,NA,15,TRBJ2-7,TGCAGTGCTAGAGAGGGGGCGAGGACAAGTATCGAGCAGTACTTC,CSAREGARTSIEQYF
TRBV20-1,NA,many,13,TRBJ1-1,TGCAGTGCTAGCCGTGGGGGCGACACTGAAGCTTTCTTT,CSASRGGDTEAFF
TRBV7-8,NA,NA,11,TRBJ1-1,TGTGCCAGCAGCTTAATCACTGAAGCTTTCTTT,CASSLITEAFF
TRBV5-8,NA,many,15,TRBJ1-5,TGTGCCAGCAGCTCACGGACTAGTTTTAATCAGCCCCAGCATTTT,CASSSRTSFNQPQHF
TRBV28,TRBD2,few,14,TRBJ2-1,TGTGCCAGCATCGCGACTAGCCCCTACAATGAGCAGTTCTTC,CASIATSPYNEQFF
TRBV7-8,NA,few,13,TRBJ2-5,TGTGCCAGCAGCCCCTGGACCCAAGAGACCCAGTACTTC,CASSPWTQETQYF
TRBV2,NA,NA,13,TRBJ1-5,TGTGCCAGCAGTGAAGCGTGGAGTCAGCCCCAGCATTTT,CASSEAWSQPQHF
TRBV7-6,NA,many,15,TRBJ2-2,TGTGCCAGCAGTTTACTCCGACAGAACACCGGGGAGCTGTTTTTT,CASSLLRQNTGELFF
TRBV10-3,NA,NA,12,TRBJ2-3,TGTGCCATCAGTGAGTCGACAGATACGCAGTATTTT,CAISESTDTQYF
TRBV19,NA,NA,14,TRBJ2-3,TGTGCCAGAAGTCCCCGAACTTCCTCAGATACGCAGTATTTT,CARSPRTSSDTQYF
TRBV15,NA,NA,14,TRBJ2-7,TGTGCCACCAGCAGAGATCAGGAGTCCTACGAGCAGTACTTC,CATSRDQESYEQYF
TRBV7-6,TRBD1,once,17,TRBJ2-3,TGTGCCAGCAGCAAGACAGGGTCCTACCCGGGAATGGATACGCAGTATTTT,CASSKTGSYPGMDTQYF
TRBV12-3/TRBV12-4,TRBD1,NA,19,TRBJ2-5,TGTGCCAGCAGTTTCTCACGGGTCTCCGGGACAGAGCTTGTAGAGACCCAGTACTTC,CASSFSRVSGTELVETQYF
TRBV9,TRBD1,NA,13,TRBJ1-1,TGTGCCAGCAGCGTGACAGGGTACACTGAAGCTTTCTTT,CASSVTGYTEAFF
TRBV10-2,NA,few,13,TRBJ1-2,TGCGCCAGCACCCAGGGACGAACCTATGGCTACACCTTC,CASTQGRTYGYTF